The 2 T cell receptor beta chains listed next were all sequenced from one sample in a study of cytomegalovirus exposure and HLA in healthy donors. With 60 Vbeta and 13 Jbeta primers, the PCR was carried out. Only in-frame clones appear in the TCRdb table, and some are missing; sequencing was by immunoSEQ multiplex PCR. Among around 200,000 clones listed, just over 75% were seen once. The sample comprised PBMCs. The receptors stem from a woman aged 25 to 39 in good health and CMV-seropositive.

The V and J genes are TRBV5-1 and TRBJ1-2, with 9 bases that match TRBD1. Germline values: CDR1 SGHRS, CDR2 YFSETQ. The CDR3 consists of 13 residues. Trimming took 7 bases from V and 8 from J; bases not matched to a gene: 9. The CDR3 region is CASSPDRGDGYTF. CDR3 nucleotides: TGCGCCAGCTCTCCGGACAGGGGAGACGGCTACACCTTC.

This chain connects TRBV5-8 to TRBJ1-2; the match to TRBD1 covers 7 bases. Germline V gives CDR1 SGHTS, CDR2 YDEGEE. V lost 4 bases, J lost 8 bases, and 17 bases stayed unmatched. The length of the CDR3 is 16 residues. CDR3 in DNA: TGTGCCAGCAGCAAAATACAAGCCGAGGGGGCGCGAGGCTACACCTTC. Its translation: CASSKIQAEGARGYTF.